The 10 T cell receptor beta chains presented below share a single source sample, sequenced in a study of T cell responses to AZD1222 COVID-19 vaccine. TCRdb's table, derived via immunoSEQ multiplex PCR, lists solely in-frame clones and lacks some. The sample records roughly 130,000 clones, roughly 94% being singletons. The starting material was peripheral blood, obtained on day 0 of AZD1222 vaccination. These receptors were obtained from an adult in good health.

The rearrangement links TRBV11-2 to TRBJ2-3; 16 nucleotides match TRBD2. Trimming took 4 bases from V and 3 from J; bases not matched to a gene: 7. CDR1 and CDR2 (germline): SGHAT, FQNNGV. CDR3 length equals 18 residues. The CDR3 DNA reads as TGTGCCAGCAGCTCCCCGGGACTAGCGGGAGGGCCGACAGATACGCAGTATTTT. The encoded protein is CASSSPGLAGGPTDTQYF.

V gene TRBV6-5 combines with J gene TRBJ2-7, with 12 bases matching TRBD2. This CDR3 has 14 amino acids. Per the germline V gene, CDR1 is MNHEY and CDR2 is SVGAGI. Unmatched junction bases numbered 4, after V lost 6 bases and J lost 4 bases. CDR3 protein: CASRWTSGNYEQYF. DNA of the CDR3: TGTGCCAGCAGGTGGACTAGCGGGAATTACGAGCAGTACTTC.

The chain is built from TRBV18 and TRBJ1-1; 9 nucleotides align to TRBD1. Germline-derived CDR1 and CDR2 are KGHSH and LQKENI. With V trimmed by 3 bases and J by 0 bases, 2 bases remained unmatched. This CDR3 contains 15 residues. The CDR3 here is CASSPGTGMNTEAFF. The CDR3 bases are TGTGCCAGCTCACCTGGGACAGGGATGAACACTGAAGCTTTCTTT.

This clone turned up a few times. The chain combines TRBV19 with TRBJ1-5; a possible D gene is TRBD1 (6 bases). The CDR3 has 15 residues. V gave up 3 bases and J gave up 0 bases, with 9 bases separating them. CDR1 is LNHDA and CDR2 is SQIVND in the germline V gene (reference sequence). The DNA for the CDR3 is TGTGCCAGTAGTATCGGACAGTATAGCAATCAGCCCCAGCATTTT. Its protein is CASSIGQYSNQPQHF.

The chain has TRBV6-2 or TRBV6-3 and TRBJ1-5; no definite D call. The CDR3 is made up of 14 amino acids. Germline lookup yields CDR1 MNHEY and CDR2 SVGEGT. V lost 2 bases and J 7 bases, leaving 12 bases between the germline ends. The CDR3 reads CASSYGGVGQPQHF. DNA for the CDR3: TGTGCCAGCAGTTACGGCGGGGTGGGCCAGCCCCAGCATTTT.

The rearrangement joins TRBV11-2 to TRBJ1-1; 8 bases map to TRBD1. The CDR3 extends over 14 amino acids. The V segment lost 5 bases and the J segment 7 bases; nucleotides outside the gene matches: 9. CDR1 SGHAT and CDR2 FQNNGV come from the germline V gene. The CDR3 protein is CASSRGRGQFEAFF. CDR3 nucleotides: TGTGCCAGCAGCAGGGGCAGGGGGCAGTTTGAAGCTTTCTTT.

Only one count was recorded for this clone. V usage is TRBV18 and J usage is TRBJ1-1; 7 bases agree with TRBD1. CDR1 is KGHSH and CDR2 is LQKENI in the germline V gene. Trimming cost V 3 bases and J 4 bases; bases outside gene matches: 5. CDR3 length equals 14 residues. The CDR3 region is CASSPTTGVTEAFF. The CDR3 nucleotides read TGTGCCAGCTCACCCACTACAGGGGTCACTGAAGCTTTCTTT. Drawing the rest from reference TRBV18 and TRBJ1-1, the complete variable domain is NAGVMQNPRHLVRRRGQEARLRCSPMKGHSHVYWYRQLPEEGLKFMVYLQKENIIDESGMPKERFSAEFPKEGPSILRIQQVVRGDSAAYFCASSPTTGVTEAFFGQGTRLTVV.

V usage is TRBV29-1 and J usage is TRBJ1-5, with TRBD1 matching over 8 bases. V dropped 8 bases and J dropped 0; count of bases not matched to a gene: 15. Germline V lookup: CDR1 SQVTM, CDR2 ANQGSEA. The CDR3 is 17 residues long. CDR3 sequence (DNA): TGCAGCACCTGGACAGGGCGCCCTCCCTATAGCAATCAGCCCCAGCATTTT. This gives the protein CSTWTGRPPYSNQPQHF.

The chain's CDR3 is CASTSVQGARTEAFF. CDR3 nucleotides: TGTGCCAGTACCAGCGTGCAGGGGGCAAGGACTGAAGCTTTCTTT. The chain is built from TRBV19 and TRBJ1-1, with 8 bases lining up with TRBD1. The junction had 12 bases not matched to a gene; V was cut back by 7 bases and J by 5 bases. The V gene's germline CDR1 is LNHDA and CDR2 SQIVND (reference sequence). This CDR3 is 15 amino acids long. The full variable domain, completed using reference TRBV19 and TRBJ1-1, is DGGITQSPKYLFRKEGQNVTLSCEQNLNHDAMYWYRQDPGQGLRLIYYSQIVNDFQKGDIAEGYSVSREKKESFPLTVTSAQKNPTAFYLCASTSVQGARTEAFFGQGTRLTVV.

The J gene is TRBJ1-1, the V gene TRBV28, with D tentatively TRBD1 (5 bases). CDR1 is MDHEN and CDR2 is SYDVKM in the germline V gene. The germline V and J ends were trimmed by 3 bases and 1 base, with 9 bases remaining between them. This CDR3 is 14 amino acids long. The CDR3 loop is CASSFLQANTEAFF. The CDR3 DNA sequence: TGTGCCAGCAGTTTTTTACAGGCGAACACTGAAGCTTTCTTT.